This T cell receptor beta chain was sequenced in a study of response to subunit inactivated influenza vaccine. Using its own MiXCR run on the RT-PCR reads, TCRdb lists one record per CDR3 protein. Counted here are approximately 480,000 distinct CDR3 sequences, approximately 11% occurring once; the ten biggest clones make up 9.5% to 15%. The CDR3 has 13 amino acids. Germline-derived CDR1 and CDR2 are MDHEN and SYDVKM. Trimming removed 5 bases at V and 10 bases at J, with 12 bases between. This clonotype was seen a handful of times. The antigen remains unidentified. Overall study results and limits: Researchers suggested that each seasonal influenza vaccination recruits few new T cells.

The source material was PBMCs from blood, sampled more than 35 days after vaccination. This clonotype was sampled from a man between 45 and 60 years old who received an inactivated influenza vaccine. The V call is TRBV28, the J call TRBJ1-6; D remains ambiguous. The CDR3, as DNA: TGTGCCAGCAGTCAAGGCGGTCGGTCACCCCTCCACTTT. It encodes CASSQGGRSPLHF.